This TCR beta chain is from a study of shared clonotypes between healthy human individuals. About the study: Three plates were used per donor for CD4 naive, three for CD4 memory, two for CD8 naive and one for CD8 memory.

There are a few counts of this clone. The antigen is undetermined. The authors divided CD4+ cells into CD45RA+ naive and CD45RA-negative memory subsets. The CDR3 is 14 residues long. The V end lost 3 bases, the J end lost 0 bases, and 9 bases lay between the germline ends. Per the germline V gene, CDR1 is SGHNT and CDR2 is YYREEE (reference sequence). Study-wide results and caveats: The study found approximately 5% of naive CD4 clonotypes shared across a few donors.

Several immunoSEQ plates received, in even portions, the genomic DNA of each subset. Produced via immunoSEQ multiplex PCR; TCRdb's table is partial and in-frame only. The sample includes about a million clones, approximately 80% of them seen just once. The J gene is TRBJ1-1, the V gene TRBV5-4, with D unresolved. Material for sequencing was memory CD4+ T cells from PBMCs. Subset noted: CD45RA-negative fraction. This receptor was identified in a man aged 18 to 29 in good health. Some clones in this sample may be carry-over from other donors' samples. CDR3 bases: TGTGCCAGCAGCTCAGAACACCTGAACACTGAAGCTTTCTTT. Translating it yields CASSSEHLNTEAFF.